Listed below are T cell receptor beta chains from one sample, sequenced in a study of control samples from healthy donors and cancer patients. This table comes from immunoSEQ multiplex PCR, and its TCRdb copy is limited to in-frame clones, with some not included. The profile shows approximately 190,000 clones, roughly nine tenths of them singletons. Sequencing was carried out using blood. These receptors were collected from a man aged 25 to 45 in good health. Both conserved end residues are part of each CDR3. Fields, in order: J gene, D gene, clone size, V gene, CDR3 DNA, CDR3 protein. D genes are given only for firm matches. Size is omitted from some rows. Given values are once, few, many or a class for expanded clones.

J: TRBJ1-1; D: .; size: .; V: TRBV12-3/TRBV12-4; DNA: TGTGCCAGCAGTTTAGCCACAGGGTTGGAAGCTTTCTTT; CDR3: CASSLATGLEAFF
J: TRBJ2-1; D: .; size: .; V: TRBV28; DNA: TGTGCCAGCGGGGCCAAGAGGGATGAGCAGTTCTTC; CDR3: CASGAKRDEQFF
J: TRBJ1-2; D: .; size: .; V: TRBV19; DNA: TGTGCCAGTAGTATTTACGGCGGGAACTATGGCTACACCTTC; CDR3: CASSIYGGNYGYTF
J: TRBJ1-1; D: TRBD1; size: .; V: TRBV18; DNA: TGTGCCAGCTCACCAGGACAGGAGAACACTGAAGCTTTCTTT; CDR3: CASSPGQENTEAFF
J: TRBJ1-2; D: .; size: .; V: TRBV19; DNA: TGTGCCAGTAGTAAAGTGACAGAGAACTATGGCTACACCTTC; CDR3: CASSKVTENYGYTF
J: TRBJ2-3; D: TRBD1; size: .; V: TRBV2; DNA: TGTGCCAGCTCCCGGGACAGGCCCACAGATACGCAGTATTTT; CDR3: CASSRDRPTDTQYF
J: TRBJ1-2; D: TRBD1; size: .; V: TRBV20-1; DNA: TGCAGTGCTGCACAGGGGGTTGGCTACACCTTC; CDR3: CSAAQGVGYTF
J: TRBJ2-7; D: .; size: .; V: TRBV5-4; DNA: TGTGCCAGCAGCCTCGGGGGGCCACCGACCTACGAGCAGTACTTC; CDR3: CASSLGGPPTYEQYF
J: TRBJ2-3; D: TRBD2; size: few; V: TRBV29-1; DNA: TGCAGCGTTGGCCTAGCGGTAGATACGCAGTATTTT; CDR3: CSVGLAVDTQYF
J: TRBJ1-2; D: TRBD1; size: .; V: TRBV13; DNA: TGTGCCAGCAGCGATATGACCGGGACAGGGTATGGCTACACCTTC; CDR3: CASSDMTGTGYGYTF